This TCR beta chain was recorded in a study of spatial heterogeneity in lung cancer. At the level of the study: Alpha-chain sequences were consistently detected in smaller numbers than beta-chain sequences. Study-wide results and limits: Ubiquitous and regional expanded TCR counts mirrored ubiquitous and regional nonsynonymous mutation counts, respectively. In tumors, expanded intratumoral alpha and beta TCR counts tracked mutation counts.

This clonotype was seen many times. The antigen is undetermined. Trimming removed 2 bases at V and 6 bases at J, with 12 bases between. The CDR3 runs to 14 residues. Germline loops: CDR1 SGHKS, CDR2 YYEKEE (reference sequence). One entry per CDR3 protein, called by TCRdb with MiXCR from the 5' RACE reads. The sample shows around 9,900 distinct CDR3 sequences, 5.5% to 7% of them seen only once. The time point denotes: sample taken at primary tumor resection. In each case, whole RNA from tumor, nontumor lung or frozen PBMC was sequenced unsorted. The sample consisted of lung tumor tissue, taken at surgery. The rearrangement uses TRBV5-5 and TRBJ1-5; D unresolved. The clonotype was recovered from a female donor with early-stage non-small cell lung cancer. CDR3 protein: CASSFNLRSQPQHF. The DNA of the CDR3 is TGTGCCAGCAGCTTTAACCTGCGGAGTCAGCCCCAGCATTTT.